A selection of T cell receptor beta chains follows, all from one sample in a study of human T cells and chemical hapten exposure. TCRdb re-derived calls from the RACE reads in MiXCR, one entry per CDR3 protein. In the table there are tens of thousands of distinct CDR3 sequences, approximately 13% of which are singletons. Here the sequenced sample was whole blood, taken in connection with sensitization to the hapten diphenylcyclopropenone (DPC). All receptors come from a woman aged 25 to 45 with alopecia areata. Some clones in this sample may be carry-over from other donors' samples. The CDR3 runs from the conserved cysteine through the conserved F or W.

V gene: TRBV11-2
CDR3 protein: CAVNGVGTSGRAAYNEQFF

V gene: TRBV15
CDR3 protein: CVTSEGQPQHF

V gene: TRBV28
CDR3 protein: CASSPRYQPQHF

V gene: TRBV9
CDR3 protein: CASSVGDRGAYYEQYF

V gene: TRBV18
CDR3 protein: CASSPTWDFGTEAFF

V gene: TRBV4-3
CDR3 protein: CASSRLYRENTEAFF

V gene: TRBV7-9
CDR3 protein: CASSLDAGVKNIQYF

V gene: TRBV7-3
CDR3 protein: CASSLPMGPTQYF

V gene: TRBV6-2/TRBV6-3
CDR3 protein: CASSYTGLAGGNEQYF

V gene: TRBV29-1
CDR3 protein: CSVSNSEGTEAFF

V gene: TRBV28
CDR3 protein: CASMTSGTSGRVGAFYEQYF

V gene: TRBV7-3
CDR3 protein: CASSFGTSGSHEQFF

V gene: TRBV28
CDR3 protein: CASSPSSYGYTF

V gene: TRBV10-1
CDR3 protein: CAPKVSYNEQFF

V gene: TRBV5-1
CDR3 protein: CASSYDSYEQYF

V gene: TRBV7-8
CDR3 protein: CASSLGGTDTDTQYF

V gene: TRBV28
CDR3 protein: CASGPLFVEQYF

V gene: TRBV5-1
CDR3 protein: CASSSLAEGETQYF

V gene: TRBV5-1
CDR3 protein: CASSRGTGAYNEQFF

V gene: TRBV29-1
CDR3 protein: CSVRAGETYEQYF

V gene: TRBV11-1
CDR3 protein: CASSPQTRYTGELFF

V gene: TRBV25-1
CDR3 protein: CASSDWGSATDTQYF

V gene: TRBV5-1
CDR3 protein: CASSLSGNLNTEAFF

V gene: TRBV28
CDR3 protein: CASRRDANYGYTF

V gene: TRBV28
CDR3 protein: CASSLNHLYEQYF

V gene: TRBV7-2
CDR3 protein: CASSPLQLHRAGELFF

V gene: TRBV12-3/TRBV12-4
CDR3 protein: CASSSRRSQETQYF

V gene: TRBV7-8
CDR3 protein: CASSPINPLADTQYF

V gene: TRBV5-5
CDR3 protein: CASRLEPDNQPQHF

V gene: TRBV9
CDR3 protein: CASSYGPATGSTEAFF

V gene: TRBV3-1
CDR3 protein: CASSQWGAGANVLTF

V gene: TRBV5-1
CDR3 protein: CASRRGPSGGGETQYF

V gene: TRBV2
CDR3 protein: CASGVSQETQYF

V gene: TRBV28
CDR3 protein: CASSLSFYPDGGLISGANVLTF

V gene: TRBV28
CDR3 protein: CASSTTGTATYEQYF

V gene: TRBV7-9
CDR3 protein: CASSSASGQRIDEQYF

V gene: TRBV6-5
CDR3 protein: CASKRLAGVETQYF